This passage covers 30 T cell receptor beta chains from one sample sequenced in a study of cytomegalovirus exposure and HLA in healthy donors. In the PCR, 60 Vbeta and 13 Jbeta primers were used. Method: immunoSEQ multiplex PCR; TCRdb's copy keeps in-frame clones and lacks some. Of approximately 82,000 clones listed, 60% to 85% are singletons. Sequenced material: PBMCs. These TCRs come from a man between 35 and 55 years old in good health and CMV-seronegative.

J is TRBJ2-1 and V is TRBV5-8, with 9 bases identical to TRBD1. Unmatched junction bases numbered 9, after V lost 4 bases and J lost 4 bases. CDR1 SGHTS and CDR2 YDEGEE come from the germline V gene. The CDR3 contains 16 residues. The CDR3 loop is CASSLGQGPYYNEQFF. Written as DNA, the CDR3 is TGTGCCAGCAGCCTGGGACAGGGCCCCTATTACAATGAGCAGTTCTTC.

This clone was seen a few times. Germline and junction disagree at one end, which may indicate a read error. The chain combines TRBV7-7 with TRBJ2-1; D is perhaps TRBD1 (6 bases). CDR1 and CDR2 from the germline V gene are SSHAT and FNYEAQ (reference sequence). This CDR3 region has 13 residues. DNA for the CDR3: TGTGCTAGCAGCTTAGACAGGATCAATGAGCAGTTCTTC. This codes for CASSLDRINEQFF.

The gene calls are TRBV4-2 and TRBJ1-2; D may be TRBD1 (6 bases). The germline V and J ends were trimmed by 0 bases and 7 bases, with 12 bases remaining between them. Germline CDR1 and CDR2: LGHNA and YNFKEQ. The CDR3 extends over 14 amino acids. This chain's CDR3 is CASSQEGQGTGYTF. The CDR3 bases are TGTGCCAGCAGCCAAGAGGGGCAGGGGACTGGCTACACCTTC.

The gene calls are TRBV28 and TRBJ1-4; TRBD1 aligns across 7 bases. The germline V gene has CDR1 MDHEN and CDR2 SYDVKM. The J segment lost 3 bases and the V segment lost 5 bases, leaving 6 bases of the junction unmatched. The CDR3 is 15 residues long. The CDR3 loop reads CASSRTGRANEKLFF. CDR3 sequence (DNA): TGTGCCAGCAGTAGGACAGGTCGGGCTAATGAAAAACTGTTTTTT.

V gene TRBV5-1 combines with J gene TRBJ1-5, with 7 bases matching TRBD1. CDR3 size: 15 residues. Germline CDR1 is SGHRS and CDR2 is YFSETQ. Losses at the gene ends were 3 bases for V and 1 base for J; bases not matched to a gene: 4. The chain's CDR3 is CASSYGTESNQPQHF. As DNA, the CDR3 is TGCGCCAGCAGCTATGGGACAGAGAGCAATCAGCCCCAGCATTTT. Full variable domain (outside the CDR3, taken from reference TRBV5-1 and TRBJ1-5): KAGVTQTPRYLIKTRGQQVTLSCSPISGHRSVSWYQQTPGQGLQFLFEYFSETQRNKGNFPGRFSGRQFSNSRSEMNVSTLELGDSALYLCASSYGTESNQPQHFGDGTRLSIL.

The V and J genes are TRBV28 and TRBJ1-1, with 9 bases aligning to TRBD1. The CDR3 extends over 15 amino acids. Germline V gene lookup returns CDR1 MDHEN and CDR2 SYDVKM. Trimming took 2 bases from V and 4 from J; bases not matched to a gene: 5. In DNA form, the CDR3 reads TGTGCCAGCAGTTTAACAGGGGGCGTGAGCACTGAAGCTTTCTTT. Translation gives CASSLTGGVSTEAFF. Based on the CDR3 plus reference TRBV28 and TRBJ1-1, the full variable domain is DVKVTQSSRYLVKRTGEKVFLECVQDMDHENMFWYRQDPGLGLRLIYFSYDVKMKEKGDIPEGYSVSREKKERFSLILESASTNQTSMYLCASSLTGGVSTEAFFGQGTRLTVV.

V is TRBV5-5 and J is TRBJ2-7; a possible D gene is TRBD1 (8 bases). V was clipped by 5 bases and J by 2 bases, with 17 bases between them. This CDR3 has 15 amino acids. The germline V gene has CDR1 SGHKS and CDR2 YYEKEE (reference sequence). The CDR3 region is CASRQGGTGAYEQYF. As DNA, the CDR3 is TGTGCCAGCAGGCAGGGGGGGACAGGAGCCTACGAGCAGTACTTC.

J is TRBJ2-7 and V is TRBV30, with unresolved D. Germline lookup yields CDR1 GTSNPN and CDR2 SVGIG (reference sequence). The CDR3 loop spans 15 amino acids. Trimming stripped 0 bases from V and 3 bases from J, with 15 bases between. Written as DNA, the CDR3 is TGTGCCTGGAGTGTACCATCAACAGTCCGCTACGAGCAGTACTTC. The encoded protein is CAWSVPSTVRYEQYF.

The CDR3 sequence: CSVAVSSYNSPLHF. In DNA, the CDR3 is TGCAGCGTTGCAGTAAGCTCCTATAATTCACCCCTCCACTTT. The chain links TRBV29-1 to TRBJ1-6; D gene unclear. The CDR3 extends over 14 amino acids. Germline V gene lookup returns CDR1 SQVTM and CDR2 ANQGSEA. The V gene lost 4 bases and the J gene lost 0 bases, with 7 bases spanning the gap.

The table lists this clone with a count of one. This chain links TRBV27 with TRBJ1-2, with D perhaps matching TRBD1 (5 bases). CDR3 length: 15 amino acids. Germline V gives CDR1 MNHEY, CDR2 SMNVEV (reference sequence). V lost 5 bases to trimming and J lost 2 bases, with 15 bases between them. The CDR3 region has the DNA TGTGCCAGCAGTCTAGTCAGGGACTTGAACTATGGCTACACCTTC. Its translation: CASSLVRDLNYGYTF.

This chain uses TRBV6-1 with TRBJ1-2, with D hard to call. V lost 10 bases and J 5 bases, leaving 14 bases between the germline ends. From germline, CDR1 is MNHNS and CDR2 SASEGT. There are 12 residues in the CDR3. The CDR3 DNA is TGTGCCACGGCCCACAGTGGGTATGGCTACACCTTC. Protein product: CATAHSGYGYTF.

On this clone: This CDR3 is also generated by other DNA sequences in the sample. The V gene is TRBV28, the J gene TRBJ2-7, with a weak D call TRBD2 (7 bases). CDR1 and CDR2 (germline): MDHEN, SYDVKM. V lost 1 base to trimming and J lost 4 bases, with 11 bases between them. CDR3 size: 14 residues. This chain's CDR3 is CASSLSGRGYEQYF. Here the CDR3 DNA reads TGTGCCAGCAGTTTATCGGGGAGGGGGTACGAGCAGTACTTC.

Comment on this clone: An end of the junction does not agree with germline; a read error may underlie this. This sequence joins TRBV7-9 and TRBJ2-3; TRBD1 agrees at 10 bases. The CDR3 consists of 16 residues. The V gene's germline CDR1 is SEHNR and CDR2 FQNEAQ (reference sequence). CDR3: CSSSLSWDRGRDTQYF. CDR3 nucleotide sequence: TGTTCCAGCAGCTTAAGTTGGGACAGGGGCCGTGATACGCAGTATTTT.

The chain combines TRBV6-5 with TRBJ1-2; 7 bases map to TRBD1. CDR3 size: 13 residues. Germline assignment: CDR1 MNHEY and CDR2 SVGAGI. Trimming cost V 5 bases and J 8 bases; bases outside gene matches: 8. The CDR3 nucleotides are TGTGCCAGCAGTCTCACAGGGGAAAGAGGCTACACCTTC. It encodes CASSLTGERGYTF.

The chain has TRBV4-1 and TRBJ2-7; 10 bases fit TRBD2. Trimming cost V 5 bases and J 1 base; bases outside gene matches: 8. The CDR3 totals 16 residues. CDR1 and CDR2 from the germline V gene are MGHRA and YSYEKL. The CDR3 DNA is TGCGCCAGCAGCGAGGGTACTAGCGGGGCTTCCTACGAGCAGTACTTC. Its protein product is CASSEGTSGASYEQYF.

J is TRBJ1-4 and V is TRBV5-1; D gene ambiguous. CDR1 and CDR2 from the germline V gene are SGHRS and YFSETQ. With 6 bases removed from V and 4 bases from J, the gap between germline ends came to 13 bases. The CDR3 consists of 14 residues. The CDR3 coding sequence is TGCGCCAGCAACTCTGGCGGGCTTAATGAAAAACTGTTTTTT. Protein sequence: CASNSGGLNEKLFF.

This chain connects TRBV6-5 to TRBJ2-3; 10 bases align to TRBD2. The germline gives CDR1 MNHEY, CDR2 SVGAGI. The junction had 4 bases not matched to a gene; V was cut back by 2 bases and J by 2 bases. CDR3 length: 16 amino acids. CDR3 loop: CASSYRAGGPTDTQYF. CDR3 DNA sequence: TGTGCCAGCAGTTACCGAGCGGGAGGGCCCACAGATACGCAGTATTTT.

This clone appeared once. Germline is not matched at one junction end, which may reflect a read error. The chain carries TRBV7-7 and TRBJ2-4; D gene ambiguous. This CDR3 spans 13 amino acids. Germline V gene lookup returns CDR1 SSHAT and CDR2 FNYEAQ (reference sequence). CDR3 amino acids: CASSSGVEGIQYF. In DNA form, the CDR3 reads TGTGCTAGCAGCTCAGGCGTAGAAGGCATTCAGTACTTC.

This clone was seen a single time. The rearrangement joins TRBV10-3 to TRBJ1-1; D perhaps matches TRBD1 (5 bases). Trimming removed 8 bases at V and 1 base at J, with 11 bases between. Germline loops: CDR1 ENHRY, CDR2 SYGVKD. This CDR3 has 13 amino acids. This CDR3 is CAICRQKNTEAFF. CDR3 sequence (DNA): TGTGCCATCTGTAGACAGAAGAACACTGAAGCTTTCTTT.

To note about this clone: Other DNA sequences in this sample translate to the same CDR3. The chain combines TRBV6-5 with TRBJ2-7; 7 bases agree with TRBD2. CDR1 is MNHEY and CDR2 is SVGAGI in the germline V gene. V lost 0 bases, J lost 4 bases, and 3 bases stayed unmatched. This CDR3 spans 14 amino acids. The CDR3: CASSYSSGGYEQYF. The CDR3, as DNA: TGTGCCAGCAGTTACTCCTCGGGGGGATACGAGCAGTACTTC.

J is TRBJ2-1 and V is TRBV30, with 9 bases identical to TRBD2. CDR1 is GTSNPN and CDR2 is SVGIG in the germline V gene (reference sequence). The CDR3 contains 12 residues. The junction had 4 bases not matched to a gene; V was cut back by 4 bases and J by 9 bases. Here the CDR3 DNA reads TGTGCCTGGACTCCGACTAGCGGTGAGCAGTTCTTC. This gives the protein CAWTPTSGEQFF.

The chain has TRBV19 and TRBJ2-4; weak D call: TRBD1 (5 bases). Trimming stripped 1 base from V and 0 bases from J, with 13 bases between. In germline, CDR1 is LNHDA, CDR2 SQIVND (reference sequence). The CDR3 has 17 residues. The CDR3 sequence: CASSIGRVDLAKNIQYF. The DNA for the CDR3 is TGTGCCAGTAGTATAGGCAGGGTCGACCTAGCCAAAAACATTCAGTACTTC. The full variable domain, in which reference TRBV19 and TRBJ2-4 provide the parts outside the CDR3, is DGGITQSPKYLFRKEGQNVTLSCEQNLNHDAMYWYRQDPGQGLRLIYYSQIVNDFQKGDIAEGYSVSREKKESFPLTVTSAQKNPTAFYLCASSIGRVDLAKNIQYFGAGTRLSVL.

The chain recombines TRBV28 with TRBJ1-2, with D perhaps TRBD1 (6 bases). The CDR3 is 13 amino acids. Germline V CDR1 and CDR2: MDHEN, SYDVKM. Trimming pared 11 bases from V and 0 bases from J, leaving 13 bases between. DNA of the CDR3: TGTGCCGCCAGGGGTGGCTCTAACTATGGCTACACCTTC. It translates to CAARGGSNYGYTF.

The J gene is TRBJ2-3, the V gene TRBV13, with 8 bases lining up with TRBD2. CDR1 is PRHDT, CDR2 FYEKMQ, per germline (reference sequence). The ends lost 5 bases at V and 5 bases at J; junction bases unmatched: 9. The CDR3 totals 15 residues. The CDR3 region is CASSVLAEVGDTQYF. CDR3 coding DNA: TGTGCCAGCAGCGTACTAGCGGAGGTGGGAGATACGCAGTATTTT.

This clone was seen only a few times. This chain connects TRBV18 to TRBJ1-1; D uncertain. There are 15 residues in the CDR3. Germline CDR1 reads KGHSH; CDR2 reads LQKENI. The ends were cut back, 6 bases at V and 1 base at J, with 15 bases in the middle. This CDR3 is CASSPRPYRNTEAFF. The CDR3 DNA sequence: TGTGCCAGCTCTCCCCGACCTTACAGGAACACTGAAGCTTTCTTT.

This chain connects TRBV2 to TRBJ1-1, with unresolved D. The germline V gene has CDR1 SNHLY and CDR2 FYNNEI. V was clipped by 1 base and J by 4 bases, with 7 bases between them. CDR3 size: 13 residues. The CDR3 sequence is CASSEGGSTEAFF. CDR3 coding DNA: TGTGCCAGCAGTGAAGGAGGGAGCACTGAAGCTTTCTTT.

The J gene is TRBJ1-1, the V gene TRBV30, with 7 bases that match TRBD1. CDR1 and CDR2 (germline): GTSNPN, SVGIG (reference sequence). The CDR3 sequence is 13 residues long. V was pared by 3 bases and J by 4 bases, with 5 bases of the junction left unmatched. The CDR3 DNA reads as TGTGCCTGGAGGAAGACAGGGACCACTGAAGCTTTCTTT. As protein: CAWRKTGTTEAFF.

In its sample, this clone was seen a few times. The CDR3 coding sequence is TGTGCCATCAGACCTAGCTCCAGTGAGCAGTTCTTC. Translation: CAIRPSSSEQFF. This sequence joins TRBV10-3 and TRBJ2-1, with D maybe TRBD2 (5 bases). CDR1 ENHRY and CDR2 SYGVKD come from the germline V gene. The CDR3 is 12 residues long. Trimming cost V 6 bases and J 9 bases, with 12 bases left between them.

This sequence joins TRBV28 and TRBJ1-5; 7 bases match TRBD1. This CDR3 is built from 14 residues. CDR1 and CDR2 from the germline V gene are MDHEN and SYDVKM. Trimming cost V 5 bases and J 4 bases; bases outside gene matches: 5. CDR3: CASSQGRGNQPQHF. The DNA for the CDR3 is TGTGCCAGCAGTCAGGGCAGGGGGAATCAGCCCCAGCATTTT.

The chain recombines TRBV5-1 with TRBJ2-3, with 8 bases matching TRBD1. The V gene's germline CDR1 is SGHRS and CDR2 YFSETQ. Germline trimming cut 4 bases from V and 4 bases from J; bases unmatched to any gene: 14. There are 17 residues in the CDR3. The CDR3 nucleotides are TGCGCCAGCAGCCTCTCTAGACGGACAGGGTTGCCAGATACGCAGTATTTT. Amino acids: CASSLSRRTGLPDTQYF.